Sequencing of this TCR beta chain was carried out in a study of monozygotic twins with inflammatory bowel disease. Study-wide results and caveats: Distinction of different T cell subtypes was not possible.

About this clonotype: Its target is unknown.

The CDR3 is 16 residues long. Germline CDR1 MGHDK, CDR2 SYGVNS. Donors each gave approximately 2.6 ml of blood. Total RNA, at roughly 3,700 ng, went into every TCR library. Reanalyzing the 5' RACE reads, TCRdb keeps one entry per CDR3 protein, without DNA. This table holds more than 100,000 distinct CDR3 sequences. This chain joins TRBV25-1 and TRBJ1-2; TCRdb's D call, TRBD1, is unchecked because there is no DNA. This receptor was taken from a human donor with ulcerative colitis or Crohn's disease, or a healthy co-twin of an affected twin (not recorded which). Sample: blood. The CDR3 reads CASSDPGTGGTYGYTF.